One and the same sample provided the 9 T cell receptor beta chains below, sequenced in a study of regulatory T cells in long-lasting Graves disease. This sample's time point: persistent/refractory GD, antithyroid drugs over 5 years with positive TRAb. The TCR library was made from RNA extracted from PBMCs. To make TCR beta libraries, researchers used iRepertoire HTBI primers and Arm-PCR of CDR3 regions. TCRdb fed the multiplex PCR reads into MiXCR, producing one record per CDR3 protein. The sample holds about 470,000 distinct CDR3 sequences, around 21% seen once. The sequencing here drew on peripheral blood mononuclear cells (PBMCs), taken when the disease was refractory, from a patient treated with antithyroid drugs. Source of these receptors: a female donor with Graves disease.

This clonotype was picked up many times. This chain uses TRBV6-1 with TRBJ1-1; weak D call: TRBD1 (6 bases). The germline V gene encodes CDR1 MNHNS and CDR2 SASEGT. This CDR3 contains 20 residues. V gave up 7 bases and J gave up 5 bases, with 35 bases separating them. The CDR3 sequence is CASISRRGSSIQGSPTEAFF. The CDR3 nucleotides read TGTGCCAGCATCTCCCGGAGGGGCTCGTCTATACAGGGATCGCCGACTGAAGCTTTCTTT.

This clonotype was counted only a few times. The J gene is TRBJ1-2, the V gene TRBV29-1; 10 positions match TRBD1. In germline, CDR1 is SQVTM, CDR2 ANQGSEA. This CDR3 is 13 amino acids long. Germline trimming cut 4 bases from V and 4 bases from J; bases unmatched to any gene: 3. The CDR3 here is CSVGRTGGYGYTF. The CDR3, as DNA: TGCAGCGTTGGCCGGACAGGGGGCTATGGCTACACCTTC.

This clonotype turned up a few times. The genes are TRBV11-2 and TRBJ2-7; the match to TRBD1 covers 9 bases. CDR3 length equals 19 residues. The trim removed 6 bases at V and 1 base at J, leaving 19 bases unmatched. CDR1 and CDR2 from the germline V gene are SGHAT and FQNNGV. For the CDR3, the DNA is TGTGCCAGCAGGGGCCTTGGGACAGGGAACCATAGGACTTCCTACGAGCAGTACTTC. Translated, it gives CASRGLGTGNHRTSYEQYF. The full variable domain, with the rest looked up from reference TRBV11-2 and TRBJ2-7, is EAGVAQSPRYKIIEKRQSVAFWCNPISGHATLYWYQQILGQGPKLLIQFQNNGVVDDSQLPKDRFSAERLKGVDSTLKIQPAKLEDSAVYLCASRGLGTGNHRTSYEQYFGPGTRLTVT.

The table lists this clonotype with a few counts. The gene calls are TRBV29-1 and TRBJ1-1, with D possibly TRBD1 on 6 matching bases. There are 16 residues in the CDR3. The germline V gene has CDR1 SQVTM and CDR2 ANQGSEA. Deletions cut 3 bases from V and 1 base from J, with 18 bases between. The CDR3 DNA is TGCAGCGTTGATGGTGAATGGGGGGGCCCGAACACTGAAGCTTTCTTT. Its protein product is CSVDGEWGGPNTEAFF.

A remark on this clonotype: A much larger clone differs from this one at a single base, so this may be a read error. V and J are TRBV29-1 and TRBJ2-5; the match to TRBD2 covers 9 bases. The V segment lost 3 bases and the J segment 5 bases; nucleotides outside the gene matches: 10. Germline V gives CDR1 SQVTM, CDR2 ANQGSEA. This CDR3 comprises 15 residues. CDR3 in DNA: TGCAGCGTTGATTCTGGGACTAGCAGGTTGGAGACCCAGTACTTC. Translated: CSVDSGTSRLETQYF.

The chain links TRBV11-1 to TRBJ2-1, with 8 bases fitting TRBD1. The germline gives CDR1 SGHAT, CDR2 FQDESV (reference sequence). Trimming removed 2 bases from V and 2 bases from J; junction bases left unmatched: 5. The CDR3 sequence is 16 residues long. The chain's CDR3 is CASSLRSQGAYNEQFF. CDR3 DNA: TGTGCCAGCAGCTTAAGGTCACAGGGGGCCTACAATGAGCAGTTCTTC.

This clonotype was observed at least ten times. The chain employs TRBV12-3 or TRBV12-4 and TRBJ1-2; possibly TRBD1 for D (5 bases). The CDR3 consists of 16 residues. The V end lost 5 bases, the J end lost 4 bases, and 20 bases lay between the germline ends. The CDR3 loop reads CASSIVIGGVSYGYTF. In nucleotides, the CDR3 is TGTGCCAGCAGTATCGTTATCGGGGGGGTCAGCTATGGCTACACCTTC.

A word on this clonotype: This may stem from a read error, because a much larger clone lies one nucleotide away. The J gene is TRBJ1-4, the V gene TRBV28; 7 bases align to TRBD1. Unmatched junction bases numbered 8, after V lost 4 bases and J lost 3 bases. The germline V gene encodes CDR1 MDHEN and CDR2 SYDVKM. The CDR3 covers 16 residues. The CDR3 DNA sequence: TGTGCCAGCAGTTCCCCAGGGGGGGGGCCTAATGAAAAACTGTTTTTT. The encoded protein is CASSSPGGGPNEKLFF.

This clonotype has ten or more counts. The chain recombines TRBV6-2 or TRBV6-3 with TRBJ2-2, with unresolved D. Germline V gives CDR1 MNHEY, CDR2 SVGEGT. Trimming stripped 6 bases from V and 0 bases from J, with 8 bases between. This CDR3 region has 14 residues. CDR3 residues: CASSWTPNTGELFF. The CDR3 nucleotides are TGTGCCAGCAGCTGGACCCCGAACACCGGGGAGCTGTTTTTT.